The following is a T cell receptor beta chain sequence with its context. Its antigen is not identified. The record originates from a study of CD8+CD57+ T cells in acquired aplastic anemia. The template for TCR beta VDJ and CDR3 sequence profiling was genomic DNA. One entry per CDR3 protein results from TCRdb running MiXCR on the reads. The sample consists of 89,000 or so distinct CDR3 sequences, about 63% of them appearing once. Per the germline V gene, CDR1 is DFQATT and CDR2 is SNEGSKA (reference sequence). There are 12 residues in the CDR3. J gave up 5 bases and V 4 bases, and 1 base lay outside the gene matches. Study-wide results and limits: Any difference that existed in CD8+ Simpson's diversity between patients and controls was not significant. Patients shared 25 to 35 CD8+ CDR3 sequences with controls.

CD8+CD57+ cell expansion had been shown by flow cytometry in patients chosen for sequencing. There were no patients without severe acquired aplastic anemia. What was sequenced was sorted CD4+, CD8+, or CD8+CD57+ T cells (not recorded which) from PBMCs. The clonotype originates from a human donor with aplastic anemia. The chain carries TRBV20-1 and TRBJ2-1; 8 bases map to TRBD1. As DNA, the CDR3 is TGCAGTGCTACGGACAGGGACAATGAGCAGTTCTTC. Translated, it gives CSATDRDNEQFF.